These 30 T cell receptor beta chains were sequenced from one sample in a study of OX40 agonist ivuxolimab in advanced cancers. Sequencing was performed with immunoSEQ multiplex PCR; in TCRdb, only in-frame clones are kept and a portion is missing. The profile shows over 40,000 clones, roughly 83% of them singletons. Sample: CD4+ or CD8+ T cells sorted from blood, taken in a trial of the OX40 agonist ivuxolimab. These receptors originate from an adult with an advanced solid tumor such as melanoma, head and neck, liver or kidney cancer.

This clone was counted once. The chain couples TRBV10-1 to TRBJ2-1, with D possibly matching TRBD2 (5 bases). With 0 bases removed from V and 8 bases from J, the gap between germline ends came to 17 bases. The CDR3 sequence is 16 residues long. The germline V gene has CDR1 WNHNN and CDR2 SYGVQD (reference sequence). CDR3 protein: CASSESVGVGSDEQFF. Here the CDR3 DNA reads TGCGCCAGCAGTGAGTCGGTGGGAGTCGGATCCGATGAGCAGTTCTTC.

CDR3 residues: CASSQDPTGKLFF. CDR3 nucleotides: TGCGCCAGCAGCCAAGATCCTACGGGAAAACTGTTTTTT. The chain recombines TRBV4-3 with TRBJ1-4; no definite D call. Germline loops: CDR1 LGHNA, CDR2 YSLEER. This CDR3 is 13 amino acids long. V gave up 0 bases and J gave up 10 bases, with 9 bases separating them.

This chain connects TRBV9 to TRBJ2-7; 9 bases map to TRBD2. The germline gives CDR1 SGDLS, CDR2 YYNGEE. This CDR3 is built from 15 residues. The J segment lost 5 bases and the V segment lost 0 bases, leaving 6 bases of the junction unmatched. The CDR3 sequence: CASSVDLAGIHEQYF. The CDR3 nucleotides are TGTGCCAGCAGCGTAGACCTAGCGGGAATCCACGAGCAGTACTTC. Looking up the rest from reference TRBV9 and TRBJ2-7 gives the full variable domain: DSGVTQTPKHLITATGQRVTLRCSPRSGDLSVYWYQQSLDQGLQFLIQYYNGEERAKGNILERFSAQQFPDLHSELNLSSLELGDSALYFCASSVDLAGIHEQYFGPGTRLTVT.

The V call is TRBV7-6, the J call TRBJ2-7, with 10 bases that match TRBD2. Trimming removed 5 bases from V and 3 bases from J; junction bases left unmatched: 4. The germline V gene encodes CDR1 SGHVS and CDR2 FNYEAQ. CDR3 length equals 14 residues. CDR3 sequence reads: CASSHSSGSYEQYF. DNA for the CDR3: TGTGCCAGCAGCCATTCTAGCGGGAGCTACGAGCAGTACTTC.

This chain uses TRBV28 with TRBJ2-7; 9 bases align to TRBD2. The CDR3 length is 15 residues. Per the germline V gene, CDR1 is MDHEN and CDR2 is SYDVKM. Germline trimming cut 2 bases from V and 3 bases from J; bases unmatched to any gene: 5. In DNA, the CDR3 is TGTGCCAGCAGTTTAGGAGGGCGGGGGGGCTACGAGCAGTACTTC. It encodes CASSLGGRGGYEQYF.

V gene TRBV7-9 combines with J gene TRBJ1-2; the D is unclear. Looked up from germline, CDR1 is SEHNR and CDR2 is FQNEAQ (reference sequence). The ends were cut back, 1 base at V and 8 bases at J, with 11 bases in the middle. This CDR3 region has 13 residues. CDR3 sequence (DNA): TGTGCCAGCAGCTTAGAAACGCTCTGGGGCTACACCTTC. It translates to CASSLETLWGYTF. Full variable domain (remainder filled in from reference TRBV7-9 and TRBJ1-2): DTGVSQNPRHKITKRGQNVTFRCDPISEHNRLYWYRQTLGQGPEFLTYFQNEAQLEKSRLLSDRFSAERPKGSFSTLEIQRTEQGDSAMYLCASSLETLWGYTFGSGTRLTVV.

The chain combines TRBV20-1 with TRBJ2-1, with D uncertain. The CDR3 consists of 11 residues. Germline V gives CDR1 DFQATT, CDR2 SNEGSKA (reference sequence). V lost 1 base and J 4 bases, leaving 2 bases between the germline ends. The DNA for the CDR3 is TGCAGTGCTAGAGGGTACAATGAGCAGTTCTTC. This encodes CSARGYNEQFF.

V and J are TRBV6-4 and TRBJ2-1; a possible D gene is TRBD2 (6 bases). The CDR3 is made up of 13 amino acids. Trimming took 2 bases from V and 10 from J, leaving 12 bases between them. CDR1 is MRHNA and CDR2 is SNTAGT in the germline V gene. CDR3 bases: TGTGCCAGCAGTGACCCACCGCGGGGAGAGCAGTTCTTC. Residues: CASSDPPRGEQFF.

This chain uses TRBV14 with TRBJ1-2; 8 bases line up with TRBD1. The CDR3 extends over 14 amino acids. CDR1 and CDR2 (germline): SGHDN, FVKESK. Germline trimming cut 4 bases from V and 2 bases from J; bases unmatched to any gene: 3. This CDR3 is CASSPRTGNYGYTF. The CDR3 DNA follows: TGTGCCAGCAGCCCCCGGACAGGGAACTATGGCTACACCTTC.

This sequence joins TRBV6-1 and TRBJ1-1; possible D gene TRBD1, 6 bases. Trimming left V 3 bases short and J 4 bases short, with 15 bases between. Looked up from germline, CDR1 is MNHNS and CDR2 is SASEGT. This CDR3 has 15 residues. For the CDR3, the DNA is TGTGCCAGCAGTGAGCTTCTACAGGGTGCCACTGAAGCTTTCTTT. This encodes CASSELLQGATEAFF.

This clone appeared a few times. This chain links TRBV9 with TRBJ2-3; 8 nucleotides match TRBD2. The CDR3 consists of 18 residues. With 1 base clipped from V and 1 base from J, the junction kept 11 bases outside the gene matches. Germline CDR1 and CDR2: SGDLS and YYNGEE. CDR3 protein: CASSVRTSGRRGTDTQYF. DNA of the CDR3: TGTGCCAGCAGCGTACGTACTAGCGGCAGGCGTGGCACAGATACGCAGTATTTT.

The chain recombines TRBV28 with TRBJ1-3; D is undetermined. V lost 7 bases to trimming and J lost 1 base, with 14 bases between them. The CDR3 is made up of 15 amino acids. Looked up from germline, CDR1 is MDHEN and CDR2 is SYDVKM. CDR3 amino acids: CASTITGRSGNTIYF. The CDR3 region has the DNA TGTGCCAGCACCATCACCGGCAGGTCTGGAAACACCATATATTTT.

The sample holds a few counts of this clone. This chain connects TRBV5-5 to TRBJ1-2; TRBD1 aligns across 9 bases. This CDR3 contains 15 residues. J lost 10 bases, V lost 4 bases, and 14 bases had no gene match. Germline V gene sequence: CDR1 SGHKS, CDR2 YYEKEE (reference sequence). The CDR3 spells CASSEPGTGLRVYTF. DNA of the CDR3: TGTGCCAGCAGCGAACCGGGGACAGGGCTTAGGGTCTACACCTTC.

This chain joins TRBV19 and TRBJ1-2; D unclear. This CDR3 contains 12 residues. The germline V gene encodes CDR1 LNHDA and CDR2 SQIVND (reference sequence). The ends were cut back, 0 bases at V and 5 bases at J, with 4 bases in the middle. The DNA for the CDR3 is TGTGCCAGTAGTATAGAGGGTTATGGCTACACCTTC. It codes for CASSIEGYGYTF.

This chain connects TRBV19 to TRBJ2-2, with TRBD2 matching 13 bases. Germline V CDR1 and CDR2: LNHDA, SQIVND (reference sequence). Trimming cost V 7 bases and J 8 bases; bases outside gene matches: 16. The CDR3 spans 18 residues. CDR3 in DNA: TGTGCCAGTACCCCGCCCCCTCGGACTAGCGGGAGTCCGGGGGAGCTGTTTTTT. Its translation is CASTPPPRTSGSPGELFF. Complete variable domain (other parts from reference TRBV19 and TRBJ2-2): DGGITQSPKYLFRKEGQNVTLSCEQNLNHDAMYWYRQDPGQGLRLIYYSQIVNDFQKGDIAEGYSVSREKKESFPLTVTSAQKNPTAFYLCASTPPPRTSGSPGELFFGEGSRLTVL.

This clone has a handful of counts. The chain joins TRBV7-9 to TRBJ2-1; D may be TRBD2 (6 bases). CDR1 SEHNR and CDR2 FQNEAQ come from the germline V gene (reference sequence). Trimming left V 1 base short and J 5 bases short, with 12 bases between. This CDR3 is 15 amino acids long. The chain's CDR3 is CASSLDGSQNNEQFF. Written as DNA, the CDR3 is TGTGCCAGCAGCTTAGACGGGAGCCAAAACAATGAGCAGTTCTTC.

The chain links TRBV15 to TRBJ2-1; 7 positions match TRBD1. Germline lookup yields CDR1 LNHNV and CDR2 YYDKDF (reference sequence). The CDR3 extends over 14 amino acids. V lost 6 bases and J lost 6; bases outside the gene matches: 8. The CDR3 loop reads CATRPGTVGNEQFF. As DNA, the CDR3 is TGTGCCACCAGGCCCGGGACAGTAGGCAATGAGCAGTTCTTC.

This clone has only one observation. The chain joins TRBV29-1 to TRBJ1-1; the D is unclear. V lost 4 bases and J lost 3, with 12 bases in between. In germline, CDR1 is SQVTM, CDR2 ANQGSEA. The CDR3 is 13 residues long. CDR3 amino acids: CSVVGGEHTEAFF. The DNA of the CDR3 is TGCAGCGTTGTGGGCGGGGAGCACACTGAAGCTTTCTTT.

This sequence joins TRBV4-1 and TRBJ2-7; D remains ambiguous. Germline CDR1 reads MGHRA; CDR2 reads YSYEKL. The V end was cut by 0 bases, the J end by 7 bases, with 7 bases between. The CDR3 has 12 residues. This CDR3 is CASSQDPREQYF. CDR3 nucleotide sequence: TGCGCCAGCAGCCAAGATCCCAGGGAGCAGTACTTC.

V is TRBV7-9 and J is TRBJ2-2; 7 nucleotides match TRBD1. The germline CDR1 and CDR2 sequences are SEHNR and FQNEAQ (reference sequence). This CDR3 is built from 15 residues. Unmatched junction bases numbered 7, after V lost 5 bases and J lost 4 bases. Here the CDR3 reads CASSITGVGTGELFF. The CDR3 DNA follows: TGTGCCAGCAGCATCACAGGGGTGGGCACCGGGGAGCTGTTTTTT.

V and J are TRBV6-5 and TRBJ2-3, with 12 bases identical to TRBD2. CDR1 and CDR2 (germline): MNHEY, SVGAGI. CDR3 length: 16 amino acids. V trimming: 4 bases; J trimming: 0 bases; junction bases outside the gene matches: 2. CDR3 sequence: CASSSLAGGSTDTQYF. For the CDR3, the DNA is TGTGCCAGCAGTTCCCTAGCGGGAGGGAGCACAGATACGCAGTATTTT.

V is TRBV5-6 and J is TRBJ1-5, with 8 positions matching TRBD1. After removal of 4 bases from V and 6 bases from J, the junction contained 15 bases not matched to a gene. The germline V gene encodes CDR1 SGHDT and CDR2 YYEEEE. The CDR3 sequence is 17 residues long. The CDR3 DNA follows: TGTGCCAGCAGCAACCGGGACAGGTCGATGTTGGGTCAGCCCCAGCATTTT. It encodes CASSNRDRSMLGQPQHF.

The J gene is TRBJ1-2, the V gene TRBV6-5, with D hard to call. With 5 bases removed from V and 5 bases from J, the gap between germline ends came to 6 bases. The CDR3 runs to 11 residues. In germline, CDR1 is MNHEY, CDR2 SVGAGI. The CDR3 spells CASSDQYGYTF. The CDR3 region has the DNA TGTGCCAGCAGTGATCAATATGGCTACACCTTC.

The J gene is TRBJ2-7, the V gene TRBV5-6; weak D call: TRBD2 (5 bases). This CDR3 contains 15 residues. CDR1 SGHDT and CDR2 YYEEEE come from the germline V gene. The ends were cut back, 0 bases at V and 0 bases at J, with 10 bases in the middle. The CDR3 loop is CASSLGGLGSYEQYF. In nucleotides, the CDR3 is TGTGCCAGCAGCTTGGGAGGGCTTGGCTCCTACGAGCAGTACTTC.

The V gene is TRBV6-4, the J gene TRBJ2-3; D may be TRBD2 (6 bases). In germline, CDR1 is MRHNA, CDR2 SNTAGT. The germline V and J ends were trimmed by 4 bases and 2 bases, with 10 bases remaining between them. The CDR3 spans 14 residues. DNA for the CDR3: TGTGCCAGCAGTGTTGGCGGGGACACAGATACGCAGTATTTT. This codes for CASSVGGDTDTQYF.

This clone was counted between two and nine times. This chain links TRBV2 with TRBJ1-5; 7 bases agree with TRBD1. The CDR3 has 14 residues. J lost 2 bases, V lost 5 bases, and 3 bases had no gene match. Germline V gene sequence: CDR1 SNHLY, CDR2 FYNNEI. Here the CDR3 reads CASSRRGGNQPQHF. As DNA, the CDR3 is TGTGCCAGCAGTCGCAGGGGGGGCAATCAGCCCCAGCATTTT.

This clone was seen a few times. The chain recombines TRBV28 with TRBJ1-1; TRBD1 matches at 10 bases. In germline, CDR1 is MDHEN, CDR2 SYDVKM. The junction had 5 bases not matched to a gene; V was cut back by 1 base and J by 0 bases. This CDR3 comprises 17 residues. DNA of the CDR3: TGTGCCAGCAGTTTATTGGGGACAGGGGATATGAACACTGAAGCTTTCTTT. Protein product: CASSLLGTGDMNTEAFF.

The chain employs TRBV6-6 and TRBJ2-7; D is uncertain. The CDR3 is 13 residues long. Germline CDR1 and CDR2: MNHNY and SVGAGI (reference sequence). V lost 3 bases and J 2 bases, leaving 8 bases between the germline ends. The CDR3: CASSYTLTYEQYF. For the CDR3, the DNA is TGTGCCAGCAGTTATACTTTAACCTACGAGCAGTACTTC.

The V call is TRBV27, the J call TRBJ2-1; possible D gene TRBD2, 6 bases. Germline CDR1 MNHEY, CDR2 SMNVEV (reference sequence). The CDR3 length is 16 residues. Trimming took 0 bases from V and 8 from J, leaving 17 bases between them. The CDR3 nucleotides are TGTGCCAGCAGTTTATCCGGGTTGGAGGGCCATCATGAGCAGTTCTTC. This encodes CASSLSGLEGHHEQFF.

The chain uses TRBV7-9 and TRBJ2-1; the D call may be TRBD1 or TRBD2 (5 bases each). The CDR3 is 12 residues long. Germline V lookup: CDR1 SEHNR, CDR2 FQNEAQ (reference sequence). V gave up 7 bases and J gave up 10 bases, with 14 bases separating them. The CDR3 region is CASTRGRGEQFF. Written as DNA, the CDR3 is TGTGCCAGCACGAGGGGAAGGGGAGAGCAGTTCTTC. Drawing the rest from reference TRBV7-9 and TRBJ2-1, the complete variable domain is DTGVSQNPRHKITKRGQNVTFRCDPISEHNRLYWYRQTLGQGPEFLTYFQNEAQLEKSRLLSDRFSAERPKGSFSTLEIQRTEQGDSAMYLCASTRGRGEQFFGPGTRLTVL.